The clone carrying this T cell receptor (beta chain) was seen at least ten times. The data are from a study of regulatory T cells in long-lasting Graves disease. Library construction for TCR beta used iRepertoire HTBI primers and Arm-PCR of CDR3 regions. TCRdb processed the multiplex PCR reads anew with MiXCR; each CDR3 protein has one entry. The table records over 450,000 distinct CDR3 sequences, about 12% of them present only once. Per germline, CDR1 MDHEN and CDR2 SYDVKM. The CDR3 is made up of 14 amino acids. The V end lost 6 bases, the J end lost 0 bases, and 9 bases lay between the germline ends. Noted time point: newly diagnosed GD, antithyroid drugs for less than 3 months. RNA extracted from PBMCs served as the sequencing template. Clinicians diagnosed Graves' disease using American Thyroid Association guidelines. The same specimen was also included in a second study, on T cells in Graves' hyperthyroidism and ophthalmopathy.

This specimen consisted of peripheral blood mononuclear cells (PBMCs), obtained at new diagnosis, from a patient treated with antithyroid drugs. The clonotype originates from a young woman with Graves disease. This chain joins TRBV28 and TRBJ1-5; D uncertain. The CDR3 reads CASSPGDSNQPQHF. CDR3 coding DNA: TGTGCCAGCAGCCCAGGAGATAGCAATCAGCCCCAGCATTTT.